The 8 T cell receptor beta chains given below trace back to one sample, sequenced in a study of blood T cell repertoires in COVID-19. This table comes from immunoSEQ multiplex PCR, and its TCRdb copy is limited to in-frame clones, with some not included. This sample has roughly 250,000 clones, with roughly nine tenths found just once. Sequencing input: peripheral blood. These receptors all come from a woman aged 25 to 39 with COVID-19, enrolled during active disease.

This rearrangement joins TRBV7-9 to TRBJ2-2, with 8 bases that match TRBD1. This CDR3 has 15 residues. Trimming took 7 bases from V and 2 from J; bases not matched to a gene: 6. Germline V gives CDR1 SEHNR, CDR2 FQNEAQ (reference sequence). The DNA for the CDR3 is TGTGCCAGCACCCTGGACAGGGTCAACACCGGGGAGCTGTTTTTT. Residues: CASTLDRVNTGELFF.

The gene calls are TRBV6-5 and TRBJ1-2; possible D gene TRBD1, 6 bases. The CDR3 has 16 residues. V gave up 0 bases and J gave up 3 bases, with 14 bases separating them. Germline values: CDR1 MNHEY, CDR2 SVGAGI. CDR3 region: CASSYSTGHVHYGYTF. For the CDR3, the DNA is TGTGCCAGCAGTTACTCGACAGGACATGTACACTATGGCTACACCTTC.

The rearrangement joins TRBV5-4 to TRBJ1-1; TRBD1 is a possible D gene (6 bases). Germline V gives CDR1 SGHNT, CDR2 YYREEE (reference sequence). V lost 2 bases, J lost 2 bases, and 10 bases lay in between. This CDR3 has 14 amino acids. The CDR3 spells CASSLGGANTEAFF. The CDR3 nucleotides are TGTGCCAGCAGCTTAGGGGGGGCTAACACTGAAGCTTTCTTT.

The rearrangement links TRBV6-1 to TRBJ2-7, with 11 bases aligning to TRBD2. The ends lost 2 bases at V and 3 bases at J; junction bases unmatched: 6. This CDR3 has 16 residues. Germline CDR1 is MNHNS and CDR2 is SASEGT. CDR3 bases: TGTGCCAGCAGTGAACAACTAGCGGGGGCTATCTACGAGCAGTACTTC. It is translated as CASSEQLAGAIYEQYF.

The chain combines TRBV18 with TRBJ1-6; D is undetermined. Trimming pared 3 bases from V and 9 bases from J, leaving 9 bases between. Germline V gene data show CDR1 as KGHSH and CDR2 as LQKENI. This CDR3 region has 13 residues. CDR3 bases: TGTGCCAGCTCACCCCGGGGAGCTTCACCCCTCCACTTT. Translating it yields CASSPRGASPLHF.

The rearrangement uses TRBV3-1 (or the pseudogene TRBV3-2) and TRBJ1-1; TRBD1 matches at 7 bases. Germline V CDR1 and CDR2: LGHDT, YNNKEL (reference sequence). This CDR3 has 15 amino acids. V lost 3 bases, J lost 5 bases, and 9 bases stayed unmatched. This CDR3 is CASSHKLTGRTEAFF. CDR3 DNA: TGTGCCAGCAGCCATAAGTTGACAGGGAGAACTGAAGCTTTCTTT.

The chain couples TRBV11-2 to TRBJ1-1, with a weak D call TRBD1 (6 bases). The germline V gene encodes CDR1 SGHAT and CDR2 FQNNGV. Trimming took 5 bases from V and 1 from J, leaving 11 bases between them. The CDR3 has 14 amino acids. Written as DNA, the CDR3 is TGTGCCAGCAGCCCCGGGACAAAGAACACTGAAGCTTTCTTT. Encoded protein: CASSPGTKNTEAFF.

This clone appeared once. The CDR3 region is CASSPQGRAPEAFF. The CDR3 DNA sequence: TGTGCCAGCAGTCCCCAGGGGAGGGCCCCTGAAGCTTTCTTT. This chain connects TRBV27 to TRBJ1-1; possibly TRBD1 for D (6 bases). There are 14 residues in the CDR3. The germline V gene has CDR1 MNHEY and CDR2 SMNVEV (reference sequence). Trimming removed 5 bases at V and 6 bases at J, with 16 bases between.